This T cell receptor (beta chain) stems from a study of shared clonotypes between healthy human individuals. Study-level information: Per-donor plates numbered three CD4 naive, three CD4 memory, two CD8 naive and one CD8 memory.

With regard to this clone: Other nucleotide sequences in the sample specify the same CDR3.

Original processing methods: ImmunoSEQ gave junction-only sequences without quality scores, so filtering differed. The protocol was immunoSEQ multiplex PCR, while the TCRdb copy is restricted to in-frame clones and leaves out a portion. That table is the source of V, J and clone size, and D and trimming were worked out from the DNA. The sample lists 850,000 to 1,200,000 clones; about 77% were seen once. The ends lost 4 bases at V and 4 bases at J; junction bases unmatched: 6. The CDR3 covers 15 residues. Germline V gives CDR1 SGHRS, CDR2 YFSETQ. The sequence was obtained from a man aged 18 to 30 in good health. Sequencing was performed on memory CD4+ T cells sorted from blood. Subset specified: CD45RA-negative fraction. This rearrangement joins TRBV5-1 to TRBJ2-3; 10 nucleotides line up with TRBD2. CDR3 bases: TGCGCCAGCAGCCTGGCTAGCGGGGGAGCAGATACGCAGTATTTT. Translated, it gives CASSLASGGADTQYF.